One sample yielded the 23 T cell receptor beta chains listed below, sequenced in a study of blood T cell repertoires in COVID-19. Some clones are missing from TCRdb's copy, which holds only in-frame ones; the method was immunoSEQ multiplex PCR. The data hold 150,000 to 200,000 clones, with around 75% observed a single time. Sequenced sample: peripheral blood. These receptors all stem from a woman aged 80 or older with acute or convalescent COVID-19.

V usage is TRBV7-9 and J usage is TRBJ1-6, with D tentatively TRBD1 (5 bases). Trimming removed 1 base from V and 6 bases from J, with 10 bases in between. Per the germline V gene, CDR1 is SEHNR and CDR2 is FQNEAQ (reference sequence). The CDR3 has 15 amino acids. The CDR3 DNA is TGTGCCAGCAGCTTAGTTGGGGGGTCTAATTCACCCCTCCACTTT. Translation gives CASSLVGGSNSPLHF. Full variable domain (outside the CDR3, taken from reference TRBV7-9 and TRBJ1-6): DTGVSQNPRHKITKRGQNVTFRCDPISEHNRLYWYRQTLGQGPEFLTYFQNEAQLEKSRLLSDRFSAERPKGSFSTLEIQRTEQGDSAMYLCASSLVGGSNSPLHFGNGTRLTVT.

V gene TRBV14 combines with J gene TRBJ2-1; maybe TRBD2 (6 bases). The CDR3 sequence is 18 residues long. Looked up from germline, CDR1 is SGHDN and CDR2 is FVKESK. Trimming took off 0 bases at V and 5 bases at J, with 20 bases between the two ends. CDR3 residues: CASSQDQLDYRLDNEQFF. For the CDR3, the DNA is TGTGCCAGCAGCCAAGATCAATTGGACTACCGACTCGACAATGAGCAGTTCTTC.

The chain links TRBV6-6 to TRBJ2-3, with TRBD2 matching 10 bases. Germline lookup yields CDR1 MNHNY and CDR2 SVGAGI (reference sequence). V shed 6 bases, J shed 6 bases, and the junction held 6 bases outside the gene matches. The CDR3 consists of 14 residues. The CDR3 is CASRSGRALDTQYF. CDR3 bases: TGTGCCAGCAGGAGCGGGAGGGCCCTCGATACGCAGTATTTT.

The chain employs TRBV5-1 and TRBJ1-2, with TRBD1 matching 9 bases. In germline, CDR1 is SGHRS, CDR2 YFSETQ. Trimming took 2 bases from V and 2 from J; bases not matched to a gene: 7. The CDR3 extends over 16 amino acids. In DNA, the CDR3 is TGCGCCAGCAGCTTCACAGGGGGCGCCGGAAACTATGGCTACACCTTC. It translates to CASSFTGGAGNYGYTF.

This clone has just a few counts. The chain carries TRBV7-2 and TRBJ1-5; 8 bases match TRBD1. This CDR3 region has 14 residues. The V gene's germline CDR1 is SGHTA and CDR2 FQGNSA. The trim removed 5 bases at V and 2 bases at J, leaving 2 bases unmatched. CDR3 protein: CASSVDRGNQPQHF. CDR3 coding DNA: TGTGCCAGCAGCGTGGACAGGGGCAATCAGCCCCAGCATTTT.

V is TRBV6-1 and J is TRBJ2-3; 8 bases align to TRBD1. The CDR3 is 15 amino acids. Germline loops: CDR1 MNHNS, CDR2 SASEGT. The V segment lost 3 bases and the J segment 2 bases; nucleotides outside the gene matches: 4. DNA of the CDR3: TGTGCCAGCAGTGAGAGACAGGGGTACACAGATACGCAGTATTTT. Protein product: CASSERQGYTDTQYF.

This sequence joins TRBV15 and TRBJ2-5; 10 nucleotides match TRBD1. The germline CDR1 and CDR2 sequences are LNHNV and YYDKDF (reference sequence). The CDR3 covers 15 residues. The trim removed 6 bases at V and 4 bases at J, leaving 8 bases unmatched. CDR3 protein: CATRRDRGVRETQYF. The CDR3 DNA is TGTGCCACCAGGCGGGACAGGGGTGTGCGAGAGACCCAGTACTTC. The whole variable domain, remainder taken from reference TRBV15 and TRBJ2-5, is DAMVIQNPRYQVTQFGKPVTLSCSQTLNHNVMYWYQQKSSQAPKLLFHYYDKDFNNEADTPDNFQSRRPNTSFCFLDIRSPGLGDTAMYLCATRRDRGVRETQYFGPGTRLLVL.

As to this clone: At one of its ends the junction is not consistent with the germline gene, which may arise from a read error. This rearrangement joins TRBV12-3 or TRBV12-4 to TRBJ2-5; 7 bases are shared with TRBD1. This CDR3 contains 12 residues. The CDR3 loop is CASSPGTDYFNF. For the CDR3, the DNA is TGTGCCAGCAGCCCCGGGACAGACTATTTCAACTTC.

This chain's CDR3 is CSVTGLAATTGELFF. For the CDR3, the DNA is TGCAGCGTGACCGGACTAGCGGCTACTACCGGGGAGCTGTTTTTT. This chain links TRBV29-1 with TRBJ2-2, with 10 bases that match TRBD2. V lost 6 bases, J lost 5 bases, and 9 bases stayed unmatched. The CDR3 length is 15 residues. The germline gives CDR1 SQVTM, CDR2 ANQGSEA.

The CDR3 spells CASSTGTGRVEQFF. The CDR3 DNA reads as TGTGCCAGTAGTACAGGGACAGGGCGCGTTGAGCAGTTCTTC. The chain recombines TRBV19 with TRBJ2-1; 9 bases are a match to TRBD1. The V segment lost 4 bases and the J segment 9 bases; nucleotides outside the gene matches: 7. This CDR3 spans 14 amino acids. Germline values: CDR1 LNHDA, CDR2 SQIVND (reference sequence).

V usage is TRBV5-6 and J usage is TRBJ1-1; TRBD1 matches at 7 bases. Trimming cost V 3 bases and J 4 bases; bases outside gene matches: 6. In germline, CDR1 is SGHDT, CDR2 YYEEEE. The CDR3 length is 14 residues. The CDR3 DNA is TGTGCCAGCAGCTACTGGACAGGCAGCACTGAAGCTTTCTTT. Protein product: CASSYWTGSTEAFF.

V gene TRBV5-1 combines with J gene TRBJ1-1; TRBD1 is a possible D gene (5 bases). Trimming removed 7 bases from V and 4 bases from J, with 17 bases in between. This CDR3 is 14 amino acids long. Germline CDR1 reads SGHRS; CDR2 reads YFSETQ. The CDR3 reads CASSLQGGVTEAFF. CDR3 bases: TGCGCCAGCTCTCTCCAGGGAGGTGTCACTGAAGCTTTCTTT.

The V call is TRBV30, the J call TRBJ2-2; no clear D gene. The length of the CDR3 is 13 residues. Germline CDR1 and CDR2: GTSNPN and SVGIG (reference sequence). Trimming took off 3 bases at V and 8 bases at J, with 13 bases between the two ends. CDR3 protein: CAWSFFEVGELFF. DNA for the CDR3: TGTGCCTGGAGCTTCTTCGAGGTGGGGGAGCTGTTTTTT.

This clone was found a few times. The chain carries TRBV21-1 and TRBJ1-3; TRBD1, the table's D call, was not compared with the DNA. TRBV21-1 is a documented pseudogene. This CDR3 has 17 amino acids. The CDR3 DNA follows: TGTGCCAGCAGCAAAGATTGGGCAGAGAGCTCTGGAAACACCATATATTTT. Its translation is CASSKDWAESSGNTIYF.

The rearrangement links TRBV28 to TRBJ1-5; TRBD1 might be the D (5 bases). The CDR3 runs to 15 residues. From germline, CDR1 is MDHEN and CDR2 SYDVKM. The V end lost 2 bases, the J end lost 5 bases, and 13 bases lay between the germline ends. The CDR3 DNA reads TGTGCCAGCAGTTTAATCCGTGGGGGGGATCAGCCCCAGCATTTT. This translates into CASSLIRGGDQPQHF. The variable domain in full, with the rest retrieved from reference TRBV28 and TRBJ1-5, is DVKVTQSSRYLVKRTGEKVFLECVQDMDHENMFWYRQDPGLGLRLIYFSYDVKMKEKGDIPEGYSVSREKKERFSLILESASTNQTSMYLCASSLIRGGDQPQHFGDGTRLSIL.

CDR3 sequence: CASSSLTGGDQPQHF. CDR3 bases: TGTGCCAGTAGTAGCCTGACAGGGGGGGACCAGCCCCAGCATTTT. This chain joins TRBV19 and TRBJ1-5; TRBD1 aligns across 9 bases. This CDR3 spans 15 amino acids. With V trimmed by 4 bases and J by 7 bases, 8 bases remained unmatched. Germline V gene lookup returns CDR1 LNHDA and CDR2 SQIVND (reference sequence).

The rearrangement links TRBV7-2 to TRBJ1-1, with D possibly matching TRBD1 (6 bases). The germline gives CDR1 SGHTA, CDR2 FQGNSA. The CDR3 is 14 residues long. Trimming cost V 1 base and J 6 bases, with 12 bases left between them. CDR3 sequence: CASSLEGQKPEAFF. The CDR3 bases are TGTGCCAGCAGCTTAGAAGGACAGAAACCTGAAGCTTTCTTT.

The chain carries TRBV5-6 and TRBJ1-2; 7 nucleotides align to TRBD1. The germline V gene has CDR1 SGHDT and CDR2 YYEEEE. The CDR3 runs 15 residues. V lost 0 bases and J lost 1; bases outside the gene matches: 3. The CDR3 coding sequence is TGTGCCAGCAGCTTGGGACAGGGACGTAACTATGGCTACACCTTC. It encodes CASSLGQGRNYGYTF.

V gene TRBV2 combines with J gene TRBJ2-1; 10 bases agree with TRBD2. CDR1 and CDR2 (germline): SNHLY, FYNNEI. The CDR3 is made up of 16 amino acids. Losses at the gene ends were 5 bases for V and 9 bases for J; bases not matched to a gene: 13. The CDR3 nucleotides are TGTGCCAGCAGTATTCTAGCGGGGGCCCTTATAGGTGAGCAGTTCTTC. It translates to CASSILAGALIGEQFF.

This clone was counted between two and nine times. The V and J genes are TRBV11-2 and TRBJ2-1; no clear D gene. CDR1 and CDR2 from the germline V gene are SGHAT and FQNNGV. The CDR3 runs to 15 residues. Trimming removed 5 bases at V and 5 bases at J, with 16 bases between. The CDR3: CASSQLTVLHNEQFF. The CDR3, as DNA: TGTGCCAGCAGCCAACTCACGGTCCTCCACAATGAGCAGTTCTTC.

In DNA, the CDR3 is TGTGCCAGCAGCCCCCGGGACTATTACAATGAGCAGTTCTTC. This codes for CASSPRDYYNEQFF. This sequence joins TRBV16 and TRBJ2-1; TRBD2 aligns across 7 bases. The CDR3 sequence is 14 residues long. Losses at the gene ends were 4 bases for V and 4 bases for J; bases not matched to a gene: 4. Germline-derived CDR1 and CDR2 are KGHSY and FQNENV.

The sample holds one count of this clone. J is TRBJ2-1 and V is TRBV19; 11 bases match TRBD2. The V segment lost 5 bases and the J segment 4 bases; nucleotides outside the gene matches: 13. Per the germline V gene, CDR1 is LNHDA and CDR2 is SQIVND (reference sequence). The CDR3 length is 18 residues. DNA of the CDR3: TGTGCCAGTAGTCGCCGGGGACTAGCGGCGACTTCATACAATGAGCAGTTCTTC. Amino acids: CASSRRGLAATSYNEQFF.

The CDR3 DNA is TGTGCCAGCAGCCGAACCCGGGACAGCACTAGAGGCTACACCTTC. It codes for CASSRTRDSTRGYTF. The chain recombines TRBV7-9 with TRBJ1-2; 7 positions match TRBD1. CDR1 is SEHNR, CDR2 FQNEAQ, per germline (reference sequence). J gave up 8 bases and V 5 bases, and 14 bases lay outside the gene matches. The CDR3 is made up of 15 amino acids.